The rows below give T cell receptor beta chains drawn from one sample of a study of CD8+CD57+ T cells in acquired aplastic anemia. TCRdb ran MiXCR on the reads and lists one entry per CDR3 protein. The data hold 50,000 to 65,000 distinct CDR3 sequences, with roughly 60% observed a single time. Sequences were obtained from sorted CD4+, CD8+, or CD8+CD57+ T cells (not recorded which) from PBMCs. Receptors were obtained from a human donor with aplastic anemia. Each CDR3 is given with its conserved first and last residue. D genes are given only for firm matches. A row's size may be missing; if present it is once, few, many or a size class.

J | D | size | V | DNA | CDR3
TRBJ2-1 | NA | many | TRBV6-2/TRBV6-3 | NA | CASFGPGAFYNEQFF
TRBJ1-2 | NA | many | TRBV3-1 | TGTGCCAGCAGCCAAGATGGAGATCGGGGTTGGGGCTACACCTTC | CASSQDGDRGWGYTF
TRBJ2-1 | TRBD1 | many | TRBV11-3 | TGTGCCAGCAGCTCCGGACAGGGGAGATTCTCCTACAATGAGCAGTTCTTC | CASSSGQGRFSYNEQFF
TRBJ2-6 | NA | NA | TRBV7-8 | TGTGCCAGCAGCTTCCAGGTTACTGGGGCCAACGCCCTGACTTTC | CASSFQVTGANALTF
TRBJ2-7 | NA | NA | TRBV7-3 | TGTGCCAGCAGCTTTGCCAATCGGGAGCAGTACTTC | CASSFANREQYF
TRBJ1-1 | NA | NA | TRBV10-3 | TGTGCCATCAGTGAGTCGGAGGGGGATACTGAAGCTTTCTTT | CAISESEGDTEAFF
TRBJ2-5 | TRBD2 | many | TRBV7-8 | TGTGCCAGCAGCCCTGTCGGTGGGGAGGGACACCAAGAGACCCAGTACTTC | CASSPVGGEGHQETQYF
TRBJ2-7 | TRBD1 | NA | TRBV7-8 | TGTGCCAGCAGCTTAGGGACAGGGGCCTACGAGCAGTACTTC | CASSLGTGAYEQYF
TRBJ2-7 | NA | NA | TRBV10-2 | TGCGCCAGCAGTGAGTCGGAGGCTCGCGAGCAGTACTTC | CASSESEAREQYF
TRBJ2-1 | TRBD1 | NA | TRBV11-2 | TGTGCCAGCAGCTTTACTGACAGGGTTAATGAGCAGTTCTTC | CASSFTDRVNEQFF
TRBJ2-7 | TRBD2 | NA | TRBV20-1 | TGCAGTGCTATTCTACTAGCGGGAACCTACGAGCAGTACTTC | CSAILLAGTYEQYF
TRBJ1-6 | NA | NA | TRBV29-1 | TGCAGCGTTCGAACCGGGGGACGAGATTCACCCCTCCACTTT | CSVRTGGRDSPLHF
TRBJ2-1 | TRBD2 | many | TRBV6-5 | TGTGCCAGCAAGCGGGACTCCAGCTCCTACAATGAGCAGTTCTTC | CASKRDSSSYNEQFF
TRBJ2-7 | NA | NA | TRBV10-2 | TGCGCCAGCAGTGTGGCTAGTCCGTCCCTCGAGCAGTACTTC | CASSVASPSLEQYF
TRBJ2-7 | NA | NA | TRBV7-2 | TGTGCCAGTTCCGGACCTAGCGCCAGCTCCTACGAGCAGTACTTC | CASSGPSASSYEQYF
TRBJ1-2 | NA | NA | TRBV9 | TGTGCCAGCAGCGTTCCGGGGTCCTATGGCTACACCTTC | CASSVPGSYGYTF
TRBJ1-1 | NA | NA | TRBV2 | TGTGCCAGCAGTGAATGGCAGGGAGGGGCTTTCTTT | CASSEWQGGAFF
TRBJ1-4 | NA | NA | TRBV20-1 | TGCAGTGCTAGGAAGGGGACCGGAAGTGAAAAACTGTTTTTT | CSARKGTGSEKLFF
TRBJ2-7 | TRBD1 | NA | TRBV15 | TGTGCCACCAGCAGAGACAGGGGGTACTACGAGCAGTACTTC | CATSRDRGYYEQYF
TRBJ2-1 | NA | few | TRBV20-1 | TGCAGTGCTAGAGCGCAAGACAATGAGCAGTTCTTC | CSARAQDNEQFF
TRBJ1-1 | NA | NA | TRBV2 | TGTGCCAGCAGTGGAATCACCGAGGGTTTCTTT | CASSGITEGFF
TRBJ1-5 | TRBD1 | NA | TRBV19 | TGTGCCAGTAGTATGGGACAGGGCAATCAGCCCCAGCATTTT | CASSMGQGNQPQHF
TRBJ2-1 | NA | many | TRBV5-4 | TGTGCCAGCAGCTTGCTAGCAGCGGCCGACAATGAGCAGTTCTTC | CASSLLAAADNEQFF
TRBJ2-7 | NA | NA | TRBV20-1 | TGCAGTGCTAGGATCGCGACGTCCTACGAGCAGTACTTC | CSARIATSYEQYF
TRBJ2-7 | NA | NA | TRBV19 | TGTGCCAGTAGTCCGGGTTCCAGATCCTCCTACGAGCAGTACTTC | CASSPGSRSSYEQYF
TRBJ2-5 | NA | NA | TRBV5-1 | TGCGCCAGCAGCTTGGGTGTGGCCGGCATTACGGAGACCCAGTACTTC | CASSLGVAGITETQYF
TRBJ1-1 | NA | once | TRBV20-1 | TGCAGTGCCAGGGGAGGCACTGAAGCTTTCTTT | CSARGGTEAFF
TRBJ1-1 | NA | NA | TRBV20-1 | TGCAGAGGGGCTTTGAACACTGAAGCTTTCTTT | CRGALNTEAFF
TRBJ2-1 | TRBD2 | NA | TRBV20-1 | TGCAGTGCTAGAGCGCGGGGGGGCCACTCCTACAATGAGCAGTTCTTC | CSARARGGHSYNEQFF
TRBJ1-4 | NA | NA | TRBV25-1 | TGTGCCAGCACCAATTGGGGTGCAACTAATGAAAAACTGTTTTTT | CASTNWGATNEKLFF
TRBJ2-7 | NA | NA | TRBV2 | TGTGCCAGCAGTGTTCTATACGAGCAGTACTTC | CASSVLYEQYF
TRBJ2-2 | TRBD1 | NA | TRBV29-1 | TGCAGCGTTGGACAGGGAACCGGGGAGCTGTTTTTT | CSVGQGTGELFF
TRBJ1-2 | NA | many | TRBV27 | TGTGCCAGCAAGGGGGGAGATGACTATGGCTACACCTTC | CASKGGDDYGYTF
TRBJ2-1 | NA | NA | TRBV2 | TGTGCCAGCAGTCCAGGACCGATTAATGAGCAGTTCTTC | CASSPGPINEQFF
TRBJ1-1 | NA | few | TRBV25-1 | TGTGCCAGCAGTGATGGGTCTAGGGACGGATACACTGAAGCTTTCTTT | CASSDGSRDGYTEAFF
TRBJ1-5 | NA | NA | TRBV4-1 | TGCGCCAGCAGCCAAGATGGAGGGGGCAATCAGCCCCAGCATTTT | CASSQDGGGNQPQHF
TRBJ1-1 | TRBD1 | many | TRBV4-1 | TGCGCCAGCAGCCCCACAGGGGTGAACACTGAAGCTTTCTTT | CASSPTGVNTEAFF
TRBJ1-6 | TRBD1 | medium-sized | TRBV20-1 | TGCAGTGCCGTTACAGGGGTCGGCGGTAATTCACCCCTCCACTTT | CSAVTGVGGNSPLHF
TRBJ1-2 | TRBD1 | medium-sized | TRBV29-1 | TGCAGCGCCGGGACAGCCCCTAACTATGGCTACACCTTC | CSAGTAPNYGYTF
TRBJ2-1 | NA | once | TRBV7-9 | TGTGCCAGCAGCTTAGCGTCGGCCAATGAGCAGTTCTTC | CASSLASANEQFF
TRBJ2-3 | NA | NA | TRBV11-2 | TGTGCCAACAGTGCACGGGGGAACGGGCGCACAGATACGCAGTATTTT | CANSARGNGRTDTQYF
TRBJ2-3 | NA | few | TRBV2 | TGTGCCAGCAGTCTCGCAAATACGCAGTATTTT | CASSLANTQYF
TRBJ1-4 | NA | once | TRBV25-1 | TGTGCCAGCACCCCAGGGTGGAGCGGGGAAAAACTGTTTTTT | CASTPGWSGEKLFF
TRBJ2-5 | NA | NA | TRBV24-1 | TGTGCCACCAGTGATCCCTCCAGCGTCCAAGAGACCCAGTACTTC | CATSDPSSVQETQYF
TRBJ2-5 | NA | many | TRBV3-1 | TGTGCCAGCAGCCAAGCCCGGTACCAAGAGACCCAGTACTTC | CASSQARYQETQYF
TRBJ2-5 | TRBD2 | NA | TRBV25-1 | TGTGCCAGCAGTGAATATGGGTCCGCCTCTAGCGGGGGGGATGAGACCCAGTACTTC | CASSEYGSASSGGDETQYF
TRBJ2-7 | TRBD2 | NA | TRBV9 | TGTGCCAGCAGCGTAGGGGATAGCGGGGGATACGAGCAGTACTTC | CASSVGDSGGYEQYF
TRBJ1-1 | NA | NA | TRBV29-1 | TGCAGCGTCGCACAACGAAACACTGAAGCTTTCTTT | CSVAQRNTEAFF
TRBJ1-6 | NA | NA | TRBV2 | TGTGCCAGCAATGGGGAAACAGGGACAAATTCACCCCTCCACTTT | CASNGETGTNSPLHF
TRBJ2-7 | NA | NA | TRBV9 | TGTGCCAGCAGCGTAGCTGGGCAGTTCGACGAGCAGTACTTC | CASSVAGQFDEQYF
TRBJ1-4 | NA | NA | TRBV29-1 | TGCAGCGTTGAGCGGCAGGGGAATGAAAAACTGTTTTTT | CSVERQGNEKLFF
TRBJ1-2 | NA | NA | TRBV12-3/TRBV12-4 | TGTGCCAGCAGTTTCGATGGTCTGAACTATGGCTACACCTTC | CASSFDGLNYGYTF
TRBJ2-1 | TRBD2 | NA | TRBV7-7 | TGTGCCAGCAGCCCAGGGACTAAATCCTCCAATGAGCAGTTCTTC | CASSPGTKSSNEQFF
TRBJ1-6 | NA | NA | TRBV10-3 | TGTGCCAGCCATCGACCAGGATTTAATTCACCCCTCCACTTT | CASHRPGFNSPLHF